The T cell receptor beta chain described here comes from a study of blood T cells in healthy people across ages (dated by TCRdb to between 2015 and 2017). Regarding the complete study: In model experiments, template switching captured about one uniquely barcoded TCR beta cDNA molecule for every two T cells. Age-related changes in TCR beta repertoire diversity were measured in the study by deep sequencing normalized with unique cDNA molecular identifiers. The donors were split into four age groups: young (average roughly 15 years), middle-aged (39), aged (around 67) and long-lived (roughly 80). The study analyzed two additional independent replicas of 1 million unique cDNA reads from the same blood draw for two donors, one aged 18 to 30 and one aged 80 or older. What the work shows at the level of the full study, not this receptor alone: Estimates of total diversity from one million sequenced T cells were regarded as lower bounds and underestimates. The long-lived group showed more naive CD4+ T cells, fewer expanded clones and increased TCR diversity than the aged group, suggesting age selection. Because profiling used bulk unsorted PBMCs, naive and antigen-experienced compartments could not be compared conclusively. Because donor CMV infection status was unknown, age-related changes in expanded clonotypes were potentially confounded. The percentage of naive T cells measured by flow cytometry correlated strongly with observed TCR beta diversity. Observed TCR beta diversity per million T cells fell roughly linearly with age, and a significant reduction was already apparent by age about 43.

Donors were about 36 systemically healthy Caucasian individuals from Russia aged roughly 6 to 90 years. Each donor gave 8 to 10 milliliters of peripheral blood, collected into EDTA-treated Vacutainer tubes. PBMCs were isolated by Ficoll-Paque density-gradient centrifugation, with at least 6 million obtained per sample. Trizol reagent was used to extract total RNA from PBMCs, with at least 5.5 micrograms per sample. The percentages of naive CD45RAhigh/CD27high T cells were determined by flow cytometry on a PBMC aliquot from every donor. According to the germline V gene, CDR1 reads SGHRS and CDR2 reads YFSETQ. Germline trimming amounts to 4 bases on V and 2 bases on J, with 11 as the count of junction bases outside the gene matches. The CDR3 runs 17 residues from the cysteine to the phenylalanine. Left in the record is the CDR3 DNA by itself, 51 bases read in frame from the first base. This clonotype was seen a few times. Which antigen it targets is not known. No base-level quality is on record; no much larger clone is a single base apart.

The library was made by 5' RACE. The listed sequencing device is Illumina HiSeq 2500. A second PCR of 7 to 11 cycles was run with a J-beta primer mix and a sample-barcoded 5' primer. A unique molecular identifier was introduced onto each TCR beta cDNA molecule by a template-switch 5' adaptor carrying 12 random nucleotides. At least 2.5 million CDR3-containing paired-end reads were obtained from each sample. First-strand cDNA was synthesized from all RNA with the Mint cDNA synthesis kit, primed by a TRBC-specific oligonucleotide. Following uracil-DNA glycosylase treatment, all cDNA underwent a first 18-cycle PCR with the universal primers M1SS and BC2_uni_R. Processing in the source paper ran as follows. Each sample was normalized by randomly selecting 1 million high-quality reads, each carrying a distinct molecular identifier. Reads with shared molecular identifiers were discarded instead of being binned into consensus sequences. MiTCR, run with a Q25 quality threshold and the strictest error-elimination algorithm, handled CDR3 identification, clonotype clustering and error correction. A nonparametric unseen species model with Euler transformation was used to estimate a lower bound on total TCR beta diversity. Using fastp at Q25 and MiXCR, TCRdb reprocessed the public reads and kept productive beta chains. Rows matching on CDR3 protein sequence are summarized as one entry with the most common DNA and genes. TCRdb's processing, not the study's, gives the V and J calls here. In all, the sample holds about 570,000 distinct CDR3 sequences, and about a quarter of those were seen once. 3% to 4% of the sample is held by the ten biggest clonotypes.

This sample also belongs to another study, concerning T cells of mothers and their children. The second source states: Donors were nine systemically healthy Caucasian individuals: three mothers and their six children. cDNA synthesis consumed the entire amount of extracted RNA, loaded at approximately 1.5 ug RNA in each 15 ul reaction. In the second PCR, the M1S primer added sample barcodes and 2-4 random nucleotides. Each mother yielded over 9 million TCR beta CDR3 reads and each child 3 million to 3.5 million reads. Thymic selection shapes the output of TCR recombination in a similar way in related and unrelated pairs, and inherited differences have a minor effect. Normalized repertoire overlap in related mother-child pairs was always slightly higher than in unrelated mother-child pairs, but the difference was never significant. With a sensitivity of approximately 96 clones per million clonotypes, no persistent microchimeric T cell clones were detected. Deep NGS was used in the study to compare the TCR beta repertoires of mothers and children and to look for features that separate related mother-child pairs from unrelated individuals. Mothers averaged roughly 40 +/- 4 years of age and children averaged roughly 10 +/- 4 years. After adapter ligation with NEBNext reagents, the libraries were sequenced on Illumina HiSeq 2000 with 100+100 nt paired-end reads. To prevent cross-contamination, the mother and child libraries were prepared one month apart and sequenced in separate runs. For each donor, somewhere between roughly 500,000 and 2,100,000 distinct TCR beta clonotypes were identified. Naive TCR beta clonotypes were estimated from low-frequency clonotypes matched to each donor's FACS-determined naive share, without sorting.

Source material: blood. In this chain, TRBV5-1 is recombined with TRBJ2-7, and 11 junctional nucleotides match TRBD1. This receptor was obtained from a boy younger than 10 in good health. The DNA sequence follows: TGCGCCAGCAGCCGTAGACAGCCGGGACAGGGGGCCTACGAGCAGTACTTC. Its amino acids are CASSRRQPGQGAYEQYF.